This T cell receptor beta chain was found in a study of CD8 T cells in ankylosing spondylitis. Overall study findings and caveats: Significant enrichment of disease-linked clones was reportedly seen in matched ankylosing spondylitis synovial fluid. What appeared characteristic of ankylosing spondylitis blood was a TCR beta motif of several highly homologous variants.

CDR3 length: 15 residues. Germline CDR1 is SGDLS and CDR2 is YYNGEE. Trimming took 4 bases from V and 0 from J, leaving 13 bases between them. This clonotype has more than one count but fewer than ten. Its antigen remains unknown. Researchers built TCR beta libraries using quantitative 5'-RACE with molecular barcodes. TCRdb re-derived calls from the 5' RACE reads in MiXCR, one entry per CDR3 protein. The table lists about 210,000 distinct CDR3 sequences, more than 5.5% of them singletons, with more than 13% in the top ten. The chain couples TRBV9 to TRBJ1-1; D gene ambiguous. Source material: blood, either unsorted or a sorted T cell fraction (not recorded which). This clonotype was obtained from a male donor with ankylosing spondylitis. CDR3 in DNA: TGTGCCAGCAGCCCGGGCGTTGGACTGAACACTGAAGCTTTCTTT. The encoded protein is CASSPGVGLNTEAFF.